A single sample is the source of the 9 T cell receptor beta chains below, sequenced in a study of CD8+ T cells in alopecia areata. After isolation, RNA underwent reverse transcription to generate cDNA as the sequencing template. Produced via immunoSEQ multiplex PCR; TCRdb's table is partial and in-frame only. Of about 98,000 clones listed, roughly two fifths were seen once; the top ten hold around 0.8%. Source material: CD4+ T cells sorted from blood. Source of these receptors: a human donor with alopecia areata.

This sequence joins TRBV2 and TRBJ2-7; no definite D call. The V end lost 7 bases, the J end lost 4 bases, and 8 bases lay between the germline ends. The CDR3 consists of 11 residues. Germline V gives CDR1 SNHLY, CDR2 FYNNEI. CDR3 sequence: CASTARYEQYF. CDR3 nucleotide sequence: TGTGCCAGCACGGCGAGGTACGAGCAGTACTTC.

This clone was picked up a small number of times. The chain carries TRBV7-9 and TRBJ1-4, with D unclear. Germline-derived CDR1 and CDR2 are SEHNR and FQNEAQ (reference sequence). The CDR3 consists of 12 residues. V shed 1 base and J shed 8 bases, with 5 bases lying between them. CDR3 amino acids: CASSLVVEKLFF. Written as DNA, the CDR3 is TGTGCCAGCAGCTTAGTTGTGGAAAAACTGTTTTTT.

This chain joins TRBV11-3 and TRBJ2-1; the D gene is possibly TRBD1 (5 bases). With 2 bases removed from V and 14 bases from J, the gap between germline ends came to 13 bases. This CDR3 has 12 residues. The V gene's germline CDR1 is SGHNT and CDR2 YENEEA. This CDR3 reads CASSLLDNRKFF. The DNA of the CDR3 is TGTGCCAGCAGCTTACTGGACAACCGCAAGTTCTTC.

This clone was counted between two and nine times. J is TRBJ2-6 and V is TRBV5-4; TRBD1 agrees at 8 bases. J was trimmed by 1 base and V by 4 bases; bases with no gene match: 7. The CDR3 runs 17 residues. Germline-derived CDR1 and CDR2 are SGHNT and YYREEE (reference sequence). The CDR3 DNA follows: TGTGCCAGCAGCACCAAGACAGGGGCATCTGGGGCCAACGTCCTGACTTTC. Its translation: CASSTKTGASGANVLTF.

The rearrangement joins TRBV30 to TRBJ2-2; D is perhaps TRBD2 (5 bases). Deletions cut 0 bases from V and 6 bases from J, with 20 bases between. Per germline, CDR1 GTSNPN and CDR2 SVGIG (reference sequence). The CDR3 covers 17 residues. CDR3 protein: CAWSVPLAGAVPGELFF. CDR3 nucleotides: TGTGCCTGGAGTGTCCCCTTGGCGGGCGCAGTACCCGGGGAGCTGTTTTTT.

V is TRBV29-1 and J is TRBJ2-3; D remains ambiguous. Germline CDR1 and CDR2: SQVTM and ANQGSEA. This CDR3 is 13 amino acids long. V lost 2 bases and J 1 base, leaving 7 bases between the germline ends. The CDR3 DNA reads as TGCAGCGTTGAATTTTTCGGCACAGATACGCAGTATTTT. It is translated as CSVEFFGTDTQYF.

V and J are TRBV29-1 and TRBJ2-1; tentative D call: TRBD1 (5 bases). This CDR3 spans 12 amino acids. CDR1 SQVTM and CDR2 ANQGSEA come from the germline V gene. Trimming pared 2 bases from V and 10 bases from J, leaving 12 bases between. The CDR3 loop reads CSVELPTGEQFF. DNA of the CDR3: TGCAGCGTTGAACTTCCCACAGGAGAGCAGTTCTTC.

The V and J genes are TRBV29-1 and TRBJ2-2, with D tentatively TRBD2 (5 bases). Trimming took 6 bases from V and 1 from J, leaving 9 bases between them. The germline CDR1 and CDR2 sequences are SQVTM and ANQGSEA. The CDR3 has 13 amino acids. Here the CDR3 DNA reads TGCAGCGTCCGGACTCGGAACACCGGGGAGCTGTTTTTT. Translating it yields CSVRTRNTGELFF.

This chain uses TRBV27 with TRBJ2-3; D is ambiguous. Per germline, CDR1 MNHEY and CDR2 SMNVEV (reference sequence). The CDR3 extends over 16 amino acids. The V and J ends lost 6 bases and 5 bases respectively, with 21 bases between them. This CDR3 is CASRPISQVFRDTQYF. The CDR3 DNA follows: TGTGCCAGCAGACCCATATCCCAGGTGTTTAGAGATACGCAGTATTTT.